These 5 T cell receptor beta chains were all obtained from the same sample, sequenced in a study of monozygotic twins with inflammatory bowel disease. TCRdb derives one entry per CDR3 protein from the 5' RACE reads, leaving out DNA. This sample's table reports 440,000 or so distinct CDR3 sequences. Material for sequencing was blood. The receptors derive from a human donor with ulcerative colitis or Crohn's disease, or a healthy co-twin of an affected twin (not recorded which).

The genes are TRBV6-5 and TRBJ2-7; TCRdb returns TRBD1, unconfirmable since there is no DNA. The CDR3 spans 16 residues. Per the germline V gene, CDR1 is MNHEY and CDR2 is SVGAGI. CDR3 in amino acids: CASSSNSRGYSYEQYF.

The CDR3 sequence: CSAATGTSNQPQHF. The rearrangement joins TRBV20-1 to TRBJ1-5; TCRdb proposes TRBD1, but this gene call is untestable without DNA. The CDR3 contains 14 residues. CDR1 and CDR2 from the germline V gene are DFQATT and SNEGSKA (reference sequence).

V is TRBV4-2 and J is TRBJ2-7. The CDR3 loop spans 12 amino acids. The germline gives CDR1 LGHNA, CDR2 YNFKEQ. CDR3 region: CASSQADTEQYF.

The chain combines TRBV27 with TRBJ2-2; TCRdb's D gene call, TRBD1, goes unchecked for lack of DNA. The CDR3 contains 14 residues. Germline values: CDR1 MNHEY, CDR2 SMNVEV (reference sequence). This chain's CDR3 is CASRDRRNTGELFF.

This chain connects TRBV28 to TRBJ2-1; lacking DNA, the TRBD1 call made by TCRdb goes unchecked. CDR1 is MDHEN and CDR2 is SYDVKM in the germline V gene. This CDR3 has 15 amino acids. The CDR3 sequence is CASSLRGWAYNEQFF. Complete variable domain (other parts from reference TRBV28 and TRBJ2-1): DVKVTQSSRYLVKRTGEKVFLECVQDMDHENMFWYRQDPGLGLRLIYFSYDVKMKEKGDIPEGYSVSREKKERFSLILESASTNQTSMYLCASSLRGWAYNEQFFGPGTRLTVL.